This entry describes one T cell receptor beta chain. The assay was immunoSEQ multiplex PCR, and TCRdb's table has in-frame clones only and misses some. Among about 500,000 clones, 80% to 90% were seen once, and the ten largest hold approximately 1.7%. The data were obtained in a study of Ad26.COV2.S vaccination and SARS-CoV-2 variants. As for the study in general: Ad26.COV2.S was injected intramuscularly once or twice, 56 days apart.

The treatment here: around 19 received Ad26.COV2.S at low or high dose, single or two shots; 5 received placebo; per-sample allocation not given. After the first vaccine or placebo injection, samples were drawn on day 63. The TCR was taken from a person between 18 and 65 years old who received the Ad26.COV2.S COVID-19 vaccine or a placebo. The source was peripheral blood, collected in a trial of Ad26.COV2.S vaccine versus placebo.

The CDR3 region has the DNA TGTGCCAGTAGCAAAGTGCGGGGTAACGAGCAGTTCTTC. Amino acids: CASSKVRGNEQFF. The chain uses TRBV19 and TRBJ2-1; possibly TRBD2 for D (6 bases). This CDR3 spans 13 amino acids. With 6 bases removed from V and 10 bases from J, the gap between germline ends came to 16 bases. Germline CDR1 is LNHDA and CDR2 is SQIVND (reference sequence).